Each of the 23 T cell receptor beta chains below was sequenced from the same sample in a study of blood T cell repertoires in COVID-19. Clones were sequenced by immunoSEQ multiplex PCR, and TCRdb holds only the in-frame ones, with some missing. The data contain under 250,000 clones, more than 70% of them singletons. Sequences were obtained from peripheral blood. All receptors derive from a man between 50 and 59 years old with active or convalescent COVID-19.

This chain uses TRBV7-9 with TRBJ1-2, with a possible D match to TRBD1 (5 bases). Trimming pared 5 bases from V and 8 bases from J, leaving 15 bases between. Germline V gene sequence: CDR1 SEHNR, CDR2 FQNEAQ (reference sequence). The CDR3 is 13 residues long. CDR3 loop: CASSTPTGRGYTF. The CDR3, as DNA: TGTGCCAGCAGCACACCCACAGGAAGGGGCTACACCTTC.

The chain employs TRBV9 and TRBJ1-4; no firm D call. Between the trimmed V and J ends, which lost 1 base and 10 bases, there was a span of 14 bases. The CDR3 extends over 14 amino acids. The germline CDR1 and CDR2 sequences are SGDLS and YYNGEE. The CDR3 protein is CASSVSYWSGKLFF. The CDR3 DNA reads TGTGCCAGCAGCGTAAGTTATTGGAGTGGAAAACTGTTTTTT.

This chain's CDR3 is CASSANTINTEAFF. CDR3 bases: TGTGCCAGCAGCGCAAATACTATCAACACTGAAGCTTTCTTT. The chain links TRBV5-5 to TRBJ1-1, with unresolved D. CDR1 and CDR2 (germline): SGHKS, YYEKEE (reference sequence). There are 14 residues in the CDR3. V was pared by 4 bases and J by 2 bases, with 12 bases between.

The chain combines TRBV7-2 with TRBJ2-1, with no clear D. Germline CDR1 SGHTA, CDR2 FQGNSA. Trimming left V 0 bases short and J 0 bases short, with 12 bases between. The CDR3 has 17 residues. The CDR3 protein is CASSLAAVRSSYNEQFF. CDR3 bases: TGTGCCAGCAGCTTAGCGGCAGTACGAAGCTCCTACAATGAGCAGTTCTTC.

The CDR3 sequence is CASSLGPVTNEKLFF. For the CDR3, the DNA is TGTGCCAGCAGCTTAGGTCCTGTAACTAATGAAAAACTGTTTTTT. This sequence joins TRBV7-6 and TRBJ1-4; D is ambiguous. Trimming left V 1 base short and J 1 base short, with 7 bases between. The CDR3 runs to 15 residues. From germline, CDR1 is SGHVS and CDR2 FNYEAQ.

The V gene is TRBV6-2 or TRBV6-3, the J gene TRBJ2-4; 7 bases align to TRBD2. The J segment lost 3 bases and the V segment lost 6 bases, leaving 14 bases of the junction unmatched. The germline gives CDR1 MNHEY, CDR2 SVGEGT. CDR3 length equals 17 residues. The CDR3 region is CASSLLGASGVKNIQYF. DNA of the CDR3: TGTGCCAGCAGCCTCCTTGGGGCTAGCGGCGTCAAAAACATTCAGTACTTC.

J is TRBJ2-1 and V is TRBV12-3 or TRBV12-4; TRBD2 might be the D (6 bases). V was shortened by 0 bases and J by 10 bases, with 10 bases between the two germline ends. The CDR3 length is 13 residues. The CDR3 here is CASSLAGGSEQFF. CDR3 DNA sequence: TGTGCCAGCAGTTTAGCGGGGGGTAGCGAGCAGTTCTTC.

V usage is TRBV28 and J usage is TRBJ2-3; TRBD1 aligns across 9 bases. Germline V lookup: CDR1 MDHEN, CDR2 SYDVKM. V shed 5 bases, J shed 1 base, and the junction held 7 bases outside the gene matches. The CDR3 contains 16 residues. CDR3 protein: CASSTPTGGGTDTQYF. CDR3 DNA: TGTGCCAGCAGTACGCCGACAGGGGGTGGCACAGATACGCAGTATTTT.

This chain joins TRBV6-6 and TRBJ1-1; TRBD1 matches at 7 bases. The CDR3 is 15 residues long. J lost 4 bases, V lost 2 bases, and 7 bases had no gene match. Per germline, CDR1 MNHNY and CDR2 SVGAGI (reference sequence). DNA of the CDR3: TGTGCCAGCAGTTACCCCAGGGGGGCGGGCACTGAAGCTTTCTTT. Its translation is CASSYPRGAGTEAFF.

CDR3 bases: TGTGCCAGCAGCCAAGAAGGGGGATACAATGAGCAGTTCTTC. This translates into CASSQEGGYNEQFF. V usage is TRBV4-2 and J usage is TRBJ2-1; D possibly corresponds to TRBD1 (6 bases). The CDR3 is made up of 14 amino acids. V lost 0 bases to trimming and J lost 4 bases, with 7 bases between them. Per germline, CDR1 LGHNA and CDR2 YNFKEQ.

The chain joins TRBV24-1 to TRBJ2-3; TRBD2 matches 8 bases. Germline V gives CDR1 KGHDR, CDR2 SFDVKD. Trimming at V came to 5 bases and at J to 1 base, leaving 7 bases not matched to a gene. The CDR3 contains 16 residues. The CDR3 protein is CATSGDSGVGTDTQYF. The CDR3 DNA is TGTGCCACCAGTGGCGATAGCGGGGTGGGCACAGATACGCAGTATTTT.

This chain connects TRBV3-1 (or the pseudogene TRBV3-2) to TRBJ2-2; perhaps TRBD2 as D (5 bases). This CDR3 is 16 amino acids long. Deletions cut 0 bases from V and 3 bases from J, with 11 bases between. CDR1 is LGHDT, CDR2 YNNKEL, per germline (reference sequence). Here the CDR3 reads CASSQDLPGYTGELFF. The CDR3 nucleotides are TGTGCCAGCAGCCAAGATCTTCCGGGGTACACCGGGGAGCTGTTTTTT.

CDR3 DNA: TGTGCCAGCAGTCTGGGACAGGGTTACCGTTCGGGGCAGTTCTTC. Protein: CASSLGQGYRSGQFF. The chain joins TRBV28 to TRBJ2-1; 9 bases are a match to TRBD1. The V gene's germline CDR1 is MDHEN and CDR2 SYDVKM. The CDR3 is 15 residues long. V was pared by 5 bases and J by 12 bases, with 14 bases of the junction left unmatched.

The chain links TRBV19 to TRBJ1-1; D is possibly TRBD1 (5 bases). Trimming removed 8 bases from V and 5 bases from J, with 12 bases in between. Germline V lookup: CDR1 LNHDA, CDR2 SQIVND (reference sequence). This CDR3 is built from 12 residues. The CDR3 bases are TGTGCCAGTGCGGCGGGGCCGACTGAAGCTTTCTTT. Encoded protein: CASAAGPTEAFF.

The chain couples TRBV19 to TRBJ2-3; TRBD1 matches 7 bases. The CDR3 loop spans 16 amino acids. With 7 bases clipped from V and 3 bases from J, the junction kept 13 bases outside the gene matches. Germline values: CDR1 LNHDA, CDR2 SQIVND (reference sequence). The CDR3 reads CASTATPDRRTDTQYF. The CDR3 DNA reads TGTGCCAGTACCGCCACCCCGGACAGGAGGACAGATACGCAGTATTTT.

A single count supports this clone. This chain joins TRBV6-2 or TRBV6-3 and TRBJ1-1; D unclear. The length of the CDR3 is 16 residues. The germline CDR1 and CDR2 sequences are MNHEY and SVGEGT. V lost 5 bases and J lost 1, with 17 bases in between. In DNA, the CDR3 is TGTGCCAGCAGTGTCATAACCGCGGCAGCGAACACTGAAGCTTTCTTT. Translated: CASSVITAAANTEAFF.

The chain carries TRBV5-1 and TRBJ1-4; TRBD1 might be the D (5 bases). The CDR3 totals 12 residues. Trimming took off 4 bases at V and 8 bases at J, with 9 bases between the two ends. Per germline, CDR1 SGHRS and CDR2 YFSETQ. CDR3 protein: CASSDGGEKLFF. CDR3 in DNA: TGCGCCAGCAGCGACGGGGGGGAAAAACTGTTTTTT.

The chain couples TRBV30 to TRBJ1-3; D possibly corresponds to TRBD1 (6 bases). This CDR3 has 14 amino acids. The V and J ends lost 0 bases and 7 bases respectively, with 13 bases between them. The germline CDR1 and CDR2 sequences are GTSNPN and SVGIG (reference sequence). CDR3 coding DNA: TGTGCCTGGAGTGTACCGGGGGGGCGGAACACCATATATTTT. Residues: CAWSVPGGRNTIYF.

CDR3 sequence (DNA): TGCGCCAGCAGCTTGGTGGAGGGAGGGGACTATGGCTACACCTTC. Amino acid sequence: CASSLVEGGDYGYTF. V gene TRBV5-1 combines with J gene TRBJ1-2; TRBD1 is a possible D gene (5 bases). CDR1 is SGHRS and CDR2 is YFSETQ in the germline V gene. Trimming removed 0 bases at V and 3 bases at J, with 12 bases between. The CDR3 is made up of 15 amino acids.

J is TRBJ1-2 and V is TRBV5-4, with D unclear. Germline V CDR1 and CDR2: SGHNT, YYREEE (reference sequence). V was shortened by 2 bases and J by 7 bases, with 9 bases between the two germline ends. This CDR3 has 12 amino acids. CDR3 in DNA: TGTGCCAGCAGCTTAAACGCGGGTGGCTACACCTTC. Translation: CASSLNAGGYTF.

The V and J genes are TRBV30 and TRBJ1-5; D not resolved. Trimming left V 4 bases short and J 7 bases short, with 14 bases between. Looked up from germline, CDR1 is GTSNPN and CDR2 is SVGIG (reference sequence). The CDR3 sequence is 13 residues long. CDR3 coding DNA: TGTGCCTGGAACCTAACCCCCGGGCAGCCCCAGCATTTT. It specifies CAWNLTPGQPQHF.

As for this clone: Other DNA sequences in the sample encode the same CDR3. The chain employs TRBV2 and TRBJ1-2; 7 positions agree with TRBD1. V shed 6 bases, J shed 2 bases, and the junction held 6 bases outside the gene matches. The germline V gene has CDR1 SNHLY and CDR2 FYNNEI. This CDR3 is built from 14 residues. CDR3 protein: CASSGTVNNYGYTF. Here the CDR3 DNA reads TGTGCCAGCAGCGGGACAGTGAACAACTATGGCTACACCTTC.

In this sample, this clone turned up a few times. This chain connects TRBV20-1 to TRBJ2-5; TRBD2 might be the D (5 bases). CDR1 and CDR2 from the germline V gene are DFQATT and SNEGSKA (reference sequence). Trimming cost V 5 bases and J 1 base, with 5 bases left between them. The CDR3 sequence is 11 residues long. The CDR3 sequence: CSAEGQETQYF. CDR3 in DNA: TGCAGTGCTGAGGGCCAAGAGACCCAGTACTTC.